This T cell receptor (beta chain) originates from a study of blood T cell repertoires in COVID-19. Study in general: The study drew acute and convalescent COVID-19 samples from the United States, Italy and Spain. From T cells, B-cell-depleted T cells, or PBMCs came the material, which was cDNA or gDNA.

Repertoires were generated with immunoSEQ multiplex PCR, while TCRdb's copy carries only in-frame clones and drops some. The sample records 150,000 to 200,000 clones, about nine tenths being singletons. Germline V gene sequence: CDR1 MNHEY, CDR2 SVGAGI. The ends lost 4 bases at V and 0 bases at J; junction bases unmatched: 3. The CDR3 runs to 16 residues. The sequencing sample was made of peripheral blood. The TCR originated in a young man with acute or convalescent COVID-19. The rearrangement uses TRBV6-5 and TRBJ1-6, with 7 bases matching TRBD1. CDR3 coding DNA: TGTGCCAGCAGTTCCCGACAGGGCTCCTATAATTCACCCCTCCACTTT. This gives the protein CASSSRQGSYNSPLHF.